Each of the 15 T cell receptor beta chains below was sequenced from the same sample in a study of early T cells in non-severe SARS-CoV-2 infection. TCRdb reprocessed the 5' RACE reads via MiXCR and lists one record per CDR3 protein. The sample holds around 56,000 distinct CDR3 sequences; roughly 8.2% are singletons and the top ten take about 10%. The sample consisted of whole blood, taken at baseline. All receptors derive from an adult who was a healthcare worker with PCR-confirmed SARS-CoV-2 infection or an uninfected control (not recorded which).

A few counts support this clonotype. The rearrangement uses TRBV2 and TRBJ1-5; tentative D call: TRBD1 (5 bases). CDR1 is SNHLY, CDR2 FYNNEI, per germline. Trimming cost V 6 bases and J 7 bases, with 16 bases left between them. This CDR3 region has 14 residues. CDR3 amino acids: CASSSSGGGQPQHF. DNA of the CDR3: TGTGCCAGCAGCTCCTCCGGGGGTGGACAGCCCCAGCATTTT.

This clonotype has ten or more counts. The gene calls are TRBV4-1 and TRBJ2-7; D possibly corresponds to TRBD1 (6 bases). V lost 3 bases and J 4 bases, leaving 16 bases between the germline ends. CDR3 size: 15 residues. Germline V gene lookup returns CDR1 MGHRA and CDR2 YSYEKL. The CDR3 region has the DNA TGCGCCAGCAGCCAGGGCGGCCAGGGGCGGTACGAGCAGTACTTC. It specifies CASSQGGQGRYEQYF.

This clonotype was seen only a few times. For the CDR3, the DNA is TGTGCCAGCAGCTTGAAGGTAGCGGGAGGGCCGGGAGATACGCAGTATTTT. This sequence encodes CASSLKVAGGPGDTQYF. This chain joins TRBV5-4 and TRBJ2-3, with 11 bases fitting TRBD2. V lost 1 base to trimming and J lost 5 bases; unmatched junction nucleotides: 9. The CDR3 has 17 residues. Germline V gives CDR1 SGHNT, CDR2 YYREEE (reference sequence).

This clonotype was observed a handful of times. The chain couples TRBV10-2 to TRBJ2-7; the match to TRBD1 covers 9 bases. V lost 8 bases and J lost 4; bases outside the gene matches: 6. The CDR3 spans 13 residues. Germline CDR1 reads WSHSY; CDR2 reads SAAADI. The CDR3 protein is CASGKQGAYEQYF. The CDR3 DNA follows: TGCGCCAGCGGGAAACAGGGGGCTTACGAGCAGTACTTC.

This sequence joins TRBV9 and TRBJ2-3; D possibly uses TRBD1 or TRBD2 (5 bases each). V lost 3 bases to trimming and J lost 5 bases, with 19 bases between them. In germline, CDR1 is SGDLS, CDR2 YYNGEE. The CDR3 has 16 residues. The CDR3 spells CASSAEGTSFVDTQYF. As DNA, the CDR3 is TGTGCCAGCAGCGCCGAAGGGACCTCGTTCGTAGATACGCAGTATTTT.

This clonotype has a handful of counts. The chain uses TRBV27 and TRBJ2-2; D might be TRBD1 (6 bases). CDR1 is MNHEY, CDR2 SMNVEV, per germline (reference sequence). Trimming took off 5 bases at V and 6 bases at J, with 19 bases between the two ends. CDR3 length: 16 amino acids. The CDR3 sequence: CASSGLLRGISGELFF. The CDR3 bases are TGTGCCAGCAGTGGTTTACTCAGGGGTATATCCGGGGAGCTGTTTTTT.

This clonotype was detected ten times or more. V gene TRBV7-6 combines with J gene TRBJ2-3; the match to TRBD2 covers 13 bases. Losses at the gene ends were 5 bases for V and 2 bases for J; bases not matched to a gene: 4. The CDR3 covers 16 residues. Germline assignment: CDR1 SGHVS and CDR2 FNYEAQ. CDR3 sequence: CASSQGTSGITDTQYF. The CDR3 DNA sequence: TGTGCCAGCAGCCAAGGGACTAGCGGGATCACAGATACGCAGTATTTT.

This clonotype appeared many times. The chain combines TRBV12-3 or TRBV12-4 with TRBJ2-1; 9 positions match TRBD2. There are 17 residues in the CDR3. V gave up 5 bases and J gave up 4 bases; unmatched junction bases: 12. The chain's CDR3 is CASSGIALAGEYNEQFF. CDR3 in DNA: TGTGCCAGCAGTGGCATAGCTTTAGCGGGGGAATACAATGAGCAGTTCTTC.

In its sample, this clonotype was seen many times. This chain links TRBV19 with TRBJ2-7; perhaps D is TRBD1 or TRBD2 (5 bases each). The germline gives CDR1 LNHDA, CDR2 SQIVND (reference sequence). This CDR3 is 13 amino acids long. V was trimmed by 5 bases and J by 4 bases, leaving 12 bases between them. The CDR3 sequence is CASSPAGTYEQYF. The DNA for the CDR3 is TGTGCCAGTAGTCCAGCCGGGACGTACGAGCAGTACTTC.

The table lists this clonotype with many counts. The rearrangement links TRBV27 to TRBJ2-3; 7 nucleotides line up with TRBD1. The CDR3 runs to 13 residues. Looked up from germline, CDR1 is MNHEY and CDR2 is SMNVEV (reference sequence). V shed 5 bases, J shed 3 bases, and the junction held 2 bases outside the gene matches. For the CDR3, the DNA is TGTGCCAGCAGTGAGACAGGGACAGATACGCAGTATTTT. It yields the protein CASSETGTDTQYF.

The genes are TRBV12-3 or TRBV12-4 and TRBJ1-2; no clear D gene. V shed 3 bases and J shed 4 bases, with 21 bases lying between them. The CDR3 contains 17 residues. CDR3 sequence reads: CASSFVQPIPSGYGYTF. As DNA, the CDR3 is TGTGCCAGCAGTTTTGTACAACCCATCCCCTCGGGCTATGGCTACACCTTC.

This clonotype has ten or more counts. The gene calls are TRBV28 and TRBJ1-4; D is unresolved. Per germline, CDR1 MDHEN and CDR2 SYDVKM. Trimming shortened V by 4 bases and J by 8 bases, and 11 bases separated the two germline ends. The CDR3 runs 13 residues. The CDR3 nucleotides read TGTGCCAGCAGTTCCTCCCCGTCGGAAAAACTGTTTTTT. Translation: CASSSSPSEKLFF.

The chain combines TRBV7-9 with TRBJ2-3, with D unclear. Germline assignment: CDR1 SEHNR and CDR2 FQNEAQ (reference sequence). The CDR3 is 16 residues long. Trimming removed 5 bases at V and 2 bases at J, with 17 bases between. The DNA for the CDR3 is TGTGCCAGCAGCCCCGGTCTCGGAGCTTCCACAGATACGCAGTATTTT. It translates to CASSPGLGASTDTQYF.

The rearrangement joins TRBV7-9 to TRBJ2-3; tentatively, D is TRBD2 (6 bases). CDR3 length: 16 residues. CDR1 is SEHNR and CDR2 is FQNEAQ in the germline V gene (reference sequence). V was shortened by 5 bases and J by 6 bases, with 21 bases between the two germline ends. CDR3 region: CASSLALASGGDTQYF. CDR3 nucleotide sequence: TGTGCCAGCAGCCTCGCCCTAGCGTCGGGTGGCGATACGCAGTATTTT.

The V call is TRBV6-2 or TRBV6-3, the J call TRBJ2-1; TRBD2 aligns across 7 bases. V shed 2 bases and J 2 bases; nucleotides not matched to a gene: 12. CDR3 length equals 18 residues. Germline-derived CDR1 and CDR2 are MNHEY and SVGEGT. CDR3 protein: CASSYPGGGRAPYNEQFF. The CDR3 DNA follows: TGTGCCAGCAGTTACCCTGGGGGAGGGAGGGCCCCCTACAATGAGCAGTTCTTC.